Listed below are T cell receptor beta chains from one sample, sequenced in a study of CD4+ T cells in melanoma. Measured with immunoSEQ multiplex PCR; TCRdb has only the in-frame clones, and not every one. The table shows 110,000 to 150,000 clones, with around 90% occurring only once. Receptor source: a human donor with melanoma. The CDR3 runs from the conserved cysteine through the conserved F or W. Fields, in order: clone size, V gene, J gene, D gene, CDR3 protein, CDR3 DNA. A D gene is named only where the DNA matches it firmly. A row's size may be missing; if present it is once, few, many or a size class.

.,TRBV10-1,TRBJ2-2,.,CASSLAQTGELFF,TGCGCCAGCAGCCTAGCCCAAACCGGGGAGCTGTTTTTT
.,TRBV10-2,TRBJ1-2,TRBD1,CASSEPDRAPPFGYTF,TGCGCCAGCAGTGAGCCGGACAGGGCTCCTCCATTTGGCTACACCTTC
.,TRBV11-3,TRBJ1-3,.,CASSLDGHSGNTIYF,TGTGCCAGCAGCTTAGACGGACATTCTGGAAACACCATATATTTT
.,TRBV7-2,TRBJ2-1,.,CASSKLWNEQFF,TGTGCCAGCAGCAAACTCTGGAATGAGCAGTTCTTC
.,TRBV28,TRBJ1-1,TRBD1,CASKGGGQGDTEAFF,TGTGCCAGCAAAGGGGGGGGCCAGGGGGACACTGAAGCTTTCTTT
.,TRBV30,TRBJ2-5,.,CAWSNGVGETQYF,TGTGCCTGGAGTAACGGGGTAGGAGAGACCCAGTACTTC
.,TRBV11-3,TRBJ1-2,TRBD1,CASSGTGGVGYTF,TGTGCCAGCAGCGGTACAGGGGGAGTAGGCTACACCTTC
.,TRBV7-6,TRBJ2-3,TRBD1,CASSLAGTGAQYF,TGTGCCAGCAGCTTAGCCGGGACAGGGGCGCAGTATTTT
.,TRBV30,TRBJ1-5,.,CAWSRTGHPNQPQHF,TGTGCCTGGAGTCGAACAGGGCACCCCAATCAGCCCCAGCATTTT
.,TRBV5-1,TRBJ2-1,.,CASSLLRAGNEQFF,TGCGCCAGCAGCTTGTTGCGAGCGGGTAATGAGCAGTTCTTC
.,TRBV19,TRBJ2-6,TRBD1,CASSRQGASGANVLTF,TGTGCCAGTAGTAGACAGGGAGCTTCTGGGGCCAACGTCCTGACTTTC
.,TRBV18,TRBJ2-1,TRBD2,CASSPRLPGLAGGDNEQFF,TGTGCCAGCTCACCACGGTTACCGGGACTAGCGGGGGGTGACAATGAGCAGTTCTTC
.,TRBV2,TRBJ1-3,TRBD1,CASSEGDSSGNTIYF,TGTGCCAGCAGTGAAGGGGACAGCTCTGGAAACACCATATATTTT
.,TRBV5-1,TRBJ2-5,.,CASSLEPLSQPMTQYF,TGCGCCAGCAGCTTGGAACCCTTGTCCCAGCCGATGACCCAGTACTTC
once,TRBV6-5,TRBJ1-6,.,CASRSGGGFNSPLHF,TGTGCCAGCAGATCGGGGGGGGGATTTAATTCACCCCTCCACTTT
.,TRBV9,TRBJ2-5,.,CASSVGGGLNFQETQYF,TGTGCCAGCAGCGTAGGAGGGGGGTTAAACTTTCAAGAGACCCAGTACTTC
.,TRBV7-9,TRBJ2-5,.,CASSLGGEETQYF,TGTGCCAGCAGCTTAGGCGGGGAAGAGACCCAGTACTTC
few,TRBV5-6,TRBJ1-3,.,CASSLGGSSGNTIYF,TGTGCCAGCAGCTTGGGCGGGAGCTCTGGAAACACCATATATTTT
once,TRBV5-1,TRBJ2-2,.,CASNPTRGTTNTGELFF,TGCGCCAGCAACCCGACGCGGGGTACTACGAACACCGGGGAGCTGTTTTTT
.,TRBV5-1,TRBJ2-7,TRBD1,CASSPVGDSYYEQYF,TGCGCCAGCAGCCCGGTGGGGGACAGTTACTACGAGCAGTACTTC
.,TRBV5-1,TRBJ2-1,.,CATARNGPPLYNEQFF,TGCGCCACCGCCAGGAACGGACCGCCTCTCTACAATGAGCAGTTCTTC
.,TRBV29-1,TRBJ1-1,.,CSGGDGEAFF,TGCAGCGGGGGGGACGGTGAAGCTTTCTTT
.,TRBV13,TRBJ2-7,.,CASSLGQGISYEQYF,TGTGCCAGCAGCTTAGGTCAGGGAATCTCCTACGAGCAGTACTTC
.,TRBV18,TRBJ1-3,.,CASSPTPSGGYSGNTIYF,TGTGCCAGCTCACCAACCCCCTCGGGAGGATACTCTGGAAACACCATATATTTT
.,TRBV6-6,TRBJ2-1,.,CASSYSTASPRNEQFF,TGTGCCAGCAGTTACTCGACGGCTAGCCCCCGGAATGAGCAGTTCTTC
.,TRBV11-2,TRBJ1-2,TRBD1,CASRSGQGLNYGYTF,TGTGCCAGCAGATCCGGACAGGGCTTAAACTATGGCTACACCTTC
few,TRBV6-4,TRBJ1-3,.,CASSDGVSSGNTIYF,TGTGCCAGCAGTGACGGGGTTAGCTCTGGAAACACCATATATTTT
.,TRBV25-1,TRBJ2-7,.,CASSELDAGYEQYF,TGTGCCAGCAGTGAATTGGATGCGGGGTACGAGCAGTACTTC
.,TRBV7-6,TRBJ2-5,.,CASSRGLAAQETQYF,TGTGCCAGCAGCCGCGGTTTGGCTGCTCAAGAGACCCAGTACTTC